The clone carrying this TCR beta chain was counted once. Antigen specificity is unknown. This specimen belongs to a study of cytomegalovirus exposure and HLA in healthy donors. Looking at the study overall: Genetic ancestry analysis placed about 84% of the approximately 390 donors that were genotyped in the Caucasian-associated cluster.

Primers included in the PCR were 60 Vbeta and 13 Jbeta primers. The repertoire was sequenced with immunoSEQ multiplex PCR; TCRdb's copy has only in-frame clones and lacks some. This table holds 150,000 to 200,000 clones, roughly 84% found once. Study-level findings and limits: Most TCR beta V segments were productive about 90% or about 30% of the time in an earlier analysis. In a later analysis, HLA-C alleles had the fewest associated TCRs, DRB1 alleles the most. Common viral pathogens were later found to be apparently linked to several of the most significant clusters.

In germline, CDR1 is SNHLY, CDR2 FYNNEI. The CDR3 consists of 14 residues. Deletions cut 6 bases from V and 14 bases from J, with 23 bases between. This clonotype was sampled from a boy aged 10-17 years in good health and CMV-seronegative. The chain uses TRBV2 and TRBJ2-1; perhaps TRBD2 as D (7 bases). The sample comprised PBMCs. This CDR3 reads CASSGLWEGDLEFF. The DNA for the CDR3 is TGTGCCAGCAGCGGCTTGTGGGAGGGGGACCTCGAGTTCTTC.